One and the same sample provided the 4 T cell receptor beta chains below, sequenced in a study of CXCR3-negative and CXCR3-positive naive CD8 T cells. The authors made the TRB cDNA libraries by 5' RACE using UMI labels. TCRdb re-called the 5' RACE reads and gives one entry per CDR3 protein, without DNA. This repertoire includes around 6,700 distinct CDR3 sequences. The sample taken for sequencing was naive CXCR3- CD8+ T cells from blood. As to subset: CD45RO-CCR7+CD27+CD95- naive CD8+ T cells lacking CXCR3 (TNR3-). Source of these receptors: a human donor in good health. Some clones in this sample may be carry-over from other donors' samples.

This chain links TRBV20-1 with TRBJ2-7. This CDR3 region has 16 residues. Looked up from germline, CDR1 is DFQATT and CDR2 is SNEGSKA (reference sequence). The CDR3 sequence is CSARALLAVSSYEQYF.

The rearrangement joins TRBV7-6 to TRBJ2-1; no DNA is available, so the TRBD1 call from TCRdb remains unchecked. Germline V gives CDR1 SGHVS, CDR2 FNYEAQ. This CDR3 comprises 14 residues. CDR3 protein: CASSAWAGTGSTLF.

The chain employs TRBV7-9 and TRBJ1-2; TCRdb names TRBD1, which stays unverified in the absence of DNA. Germline CDR1 reads SEHNR; CDR2 reads FQNEAQ (reference sequence). The CDR3 runs to 15 residues. CDR3 sequence: CASSSDEQVNYGYTF.

The V and J genes are TRBV4-2 and TRBJ1-1; the D gene TCRdb calls, TRBD1, cannot be checked with no DNA. Germline CDR1 and CDR2: LGHNA and YNFKEQ. The CDR3 extends over 15 amino acids. CDR3 in amino acids: CASSEGAAGDTEAFF.